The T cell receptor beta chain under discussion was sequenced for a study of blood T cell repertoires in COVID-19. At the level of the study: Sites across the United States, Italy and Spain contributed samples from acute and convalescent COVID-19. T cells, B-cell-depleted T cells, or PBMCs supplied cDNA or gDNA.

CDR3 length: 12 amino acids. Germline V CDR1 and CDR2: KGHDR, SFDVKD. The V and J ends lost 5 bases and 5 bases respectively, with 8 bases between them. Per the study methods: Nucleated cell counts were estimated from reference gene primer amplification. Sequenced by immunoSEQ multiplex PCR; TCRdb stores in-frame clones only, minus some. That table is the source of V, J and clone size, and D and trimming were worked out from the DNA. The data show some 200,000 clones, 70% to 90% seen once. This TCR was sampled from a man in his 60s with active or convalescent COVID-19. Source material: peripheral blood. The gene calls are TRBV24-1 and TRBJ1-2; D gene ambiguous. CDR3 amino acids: CATSGRSYGYTF. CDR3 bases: TGTGCCACCAGTGGCAGAAGTTATGGCTACACCTTC.